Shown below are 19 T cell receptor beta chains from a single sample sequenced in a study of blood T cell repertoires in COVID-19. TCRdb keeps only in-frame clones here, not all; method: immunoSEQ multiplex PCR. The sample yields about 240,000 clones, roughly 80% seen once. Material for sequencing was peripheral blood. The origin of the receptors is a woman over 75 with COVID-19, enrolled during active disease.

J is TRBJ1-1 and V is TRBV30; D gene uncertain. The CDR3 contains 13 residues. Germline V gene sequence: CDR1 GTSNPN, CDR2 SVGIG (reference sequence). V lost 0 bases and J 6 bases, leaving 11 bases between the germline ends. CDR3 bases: TGTGCCTGGAGTGTACGCAGCGGGGCTGAAGCTTTCTTT. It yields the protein CAWSVRSGAEAFF.

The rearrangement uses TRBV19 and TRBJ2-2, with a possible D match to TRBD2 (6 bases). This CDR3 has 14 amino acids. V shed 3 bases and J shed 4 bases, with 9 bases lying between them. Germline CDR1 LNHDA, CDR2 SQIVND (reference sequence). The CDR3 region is CASSIRGGTGELFF. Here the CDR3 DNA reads TGTGCCAGTAGTATTAGGGGAGGCACCGGGGAGCTGTTTTTT.

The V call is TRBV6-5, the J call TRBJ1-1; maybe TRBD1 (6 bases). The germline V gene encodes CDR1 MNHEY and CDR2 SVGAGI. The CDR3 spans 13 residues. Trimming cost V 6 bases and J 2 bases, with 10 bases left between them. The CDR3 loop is CASRKGGNTEAFF. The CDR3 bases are TGTGCCAGCAGAAAAGGGGGTAACACTGAAGCTTTCTTT.

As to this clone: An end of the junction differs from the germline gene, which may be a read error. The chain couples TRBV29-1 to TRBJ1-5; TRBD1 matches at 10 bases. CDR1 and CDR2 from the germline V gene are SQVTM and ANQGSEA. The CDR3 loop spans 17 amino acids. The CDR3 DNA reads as TGCAGCGCCAAATTGGGACAGGGGATCCGTAGCGATCAGCCCCAGCATTTT. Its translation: CSAKLGQGIRSDQPQHF.

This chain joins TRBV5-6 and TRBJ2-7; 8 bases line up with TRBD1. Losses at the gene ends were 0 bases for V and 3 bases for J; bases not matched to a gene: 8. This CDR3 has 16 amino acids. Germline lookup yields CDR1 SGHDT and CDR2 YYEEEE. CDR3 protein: CASSLAMGTGFYEQYF. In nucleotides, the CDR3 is TGTGCCAGCAGCTTGGCAATGGGGACAGGCTTCTACGAGCAGTACTTC.

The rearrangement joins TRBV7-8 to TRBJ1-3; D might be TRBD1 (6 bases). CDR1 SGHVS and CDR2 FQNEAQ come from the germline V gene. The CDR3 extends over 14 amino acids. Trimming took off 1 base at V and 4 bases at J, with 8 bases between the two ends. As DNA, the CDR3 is TGTGCCAGCAGCTTAGGGCAGGGGGGAAACACCATATATTTT. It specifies CASSLGQGGNTIYF.

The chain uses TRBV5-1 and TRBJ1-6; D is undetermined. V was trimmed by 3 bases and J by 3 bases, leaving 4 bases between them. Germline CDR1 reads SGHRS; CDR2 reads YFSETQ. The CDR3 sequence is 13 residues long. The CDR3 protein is CASSSGYNSPLHF. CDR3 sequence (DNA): TGCGCCAGCAGCTCCGGCTATAATTCACCCCTCCACTTT.

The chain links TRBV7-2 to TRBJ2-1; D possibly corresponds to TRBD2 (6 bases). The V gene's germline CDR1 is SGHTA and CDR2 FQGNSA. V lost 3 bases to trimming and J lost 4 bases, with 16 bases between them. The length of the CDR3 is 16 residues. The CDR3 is CASSFSGSGGYNEQFF. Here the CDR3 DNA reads TGTGCCAGCAGCTTCTCCGGGAGTGGCGGGTACAATGAGCAGTTCTTC.

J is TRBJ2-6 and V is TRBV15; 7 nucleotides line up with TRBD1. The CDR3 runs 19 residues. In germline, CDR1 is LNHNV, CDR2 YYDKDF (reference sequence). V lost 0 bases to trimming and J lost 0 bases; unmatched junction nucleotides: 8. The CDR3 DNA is TGTGCCACCAGCAGAGAGCTAGGACAGGCCCTCTCTGGGGCCAACGTCCTGACTTTC. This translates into CATSRELGQALSGANVLTF.

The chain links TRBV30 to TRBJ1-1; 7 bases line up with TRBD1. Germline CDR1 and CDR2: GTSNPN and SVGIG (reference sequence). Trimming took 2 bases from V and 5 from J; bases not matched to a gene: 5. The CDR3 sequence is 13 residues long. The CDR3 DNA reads TGTGCCTGGAGTAGGGGGCCTCGGACTGAAGCTTTCTTT. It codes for CAWSRGPRTEAFF.

The DNA for the CDR3 is TGTGCCAGCTCAGGCGGACAGGGGTTTTACTATGGCTACACCTTC. Translated, it gives CASSGGQGFYYGYTF. This chain uses TRBV18 with TRBJ1-2; 9 bases are shared with TRBD1. V lost 5 bases to trimming and J lost 3 bases; unmatched junction nucleotides: 7. CDR1 and CDR2 (germline): KGHSH, LQKENI. This CDR3 is 15 amino acids long.

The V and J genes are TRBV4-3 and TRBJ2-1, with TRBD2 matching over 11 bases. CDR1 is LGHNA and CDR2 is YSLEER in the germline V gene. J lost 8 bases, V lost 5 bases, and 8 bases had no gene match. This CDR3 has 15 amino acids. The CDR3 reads CASSLLAGEVYEQFF. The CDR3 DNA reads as TGCGCCAGCAGCTTACTAGCGGGAGAGGTCTATGAGCAGTTCTTC.

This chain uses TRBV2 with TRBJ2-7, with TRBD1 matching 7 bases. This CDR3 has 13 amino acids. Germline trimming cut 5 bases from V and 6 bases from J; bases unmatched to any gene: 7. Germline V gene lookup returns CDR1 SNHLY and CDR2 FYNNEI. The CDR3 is CASSPDRATEQYF. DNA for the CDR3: TGTGCCAGCAGTCCCGACAGGGCGACCGAGCAGTACTTC.

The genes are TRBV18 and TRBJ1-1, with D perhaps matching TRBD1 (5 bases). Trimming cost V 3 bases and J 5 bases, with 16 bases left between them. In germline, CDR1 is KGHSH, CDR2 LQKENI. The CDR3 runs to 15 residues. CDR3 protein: CASSPSRDLWTEAFF. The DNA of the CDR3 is TGTGCCAGCTCACCTTCCAGGGATTTGTGGACTGAAGCTTTCTTT.

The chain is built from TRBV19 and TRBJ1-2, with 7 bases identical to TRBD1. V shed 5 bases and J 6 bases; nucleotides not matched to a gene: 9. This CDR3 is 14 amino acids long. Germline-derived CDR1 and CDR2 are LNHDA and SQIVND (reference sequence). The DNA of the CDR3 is TGTGCCAGTAGTCGCCAGGGACAGAGTCATGGCTACACCTTC. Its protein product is CASSRQGQSHGYTF.

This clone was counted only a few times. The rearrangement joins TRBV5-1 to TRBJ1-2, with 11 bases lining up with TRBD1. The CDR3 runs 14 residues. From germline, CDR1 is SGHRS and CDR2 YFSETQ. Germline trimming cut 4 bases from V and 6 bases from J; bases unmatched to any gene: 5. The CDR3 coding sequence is TGCGCCAGCAGCGTTGGACAGGGGGCGAATGGCTACACCTTC. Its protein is CASSVGQGANGYTF. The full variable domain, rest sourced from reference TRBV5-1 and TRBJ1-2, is KAGVTQTPRYLIKTRGQQVTLSCSPISGHRSVSWYQQTPGQGLQFLFEYFSETQRNKGNFPGRFSGRQFSNSRSEMNVSTLELGDSALYLCASSVGQGANGYTFGSGTRLTVV.

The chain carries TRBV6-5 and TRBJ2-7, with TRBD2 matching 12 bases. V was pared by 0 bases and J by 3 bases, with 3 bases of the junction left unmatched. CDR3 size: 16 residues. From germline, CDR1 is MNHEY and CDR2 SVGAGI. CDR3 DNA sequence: TGTGCCAGCAGTTACTCTCGGACTAGCGGGAACTACGAGCAGTACTTC. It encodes CASSYSRTSGNYEQYF.

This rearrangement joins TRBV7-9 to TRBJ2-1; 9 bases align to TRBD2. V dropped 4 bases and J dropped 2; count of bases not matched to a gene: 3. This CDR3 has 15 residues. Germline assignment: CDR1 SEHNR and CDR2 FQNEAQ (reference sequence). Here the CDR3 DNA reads TGTGCCAGCAGCTCGCGGGGGGGCCCCTACAATGAGCAGTTCTTC. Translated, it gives CASSSRGGPYNEQFF.

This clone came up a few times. The CDR3 loop reads CASSFLSTEAFF. The CDR3 DNA reads TGTGCCAGCAGCTTTCTTAGCACTGAAGCTTTCTTT. The J gene is TRBJ1-1, the V gene TRBV7-9, with D uncertain. V lost 3 bases, J lost 4 bases, and 6 bases lay in between. CDR1 is SEHNR and CDR2 is FQNEAQ in the germline V gene (reference sequence). CDR3 size: 12 residues.